Listed below are T cell receptor beta chains from one sample, sequenced in a study of T cell responses to AZD1222 COVID-19 vaccine. Data came from immunoSEQ multiplex PCR; TCRdb stores just in-frame clones and leaves some out. The data hold 90,000 to 130,000 clones, with roughly four fifths observed a single time. The input for sequencing was peripheral blood, taken on day 0 of AZD1222 vaccination. All receptors come from an adult in good health. CDR3s include the opening cysteine and the closing phenylalanine or tryptophan. The D gene is left open where the match is weak. Clone size is given for some rows only: seen once, a few or many times, or a class if the clone is expanded.

TRBD1	TRBV29-1	NA	15	TRBJ2-1	CSVKPPGTAQSQQFF	TGCAGCGTTAAGCCCCCAGGGACAGCTCAGAGCCAGCAGTTCTTC
NA	TRBV6-1	NA	14	TRBJ1-4	CASSEDLRREQLFF	TGTGCCAGCAGTGAAGATCTGCGAAGGGAACAACTGTTTTTT
NA	TRBV28	NA	15	TRBJ2-5	CASSGGQLNGETQYF	TGTGCCAGCAGTGGCGGGCAGCTCAATGGGGAGACCCAGTACTTC
NA	TRBV5-1	NA	16	TRBJ2-2	CASSFWSGGLAGELFF	TGCGCCAGCAGCTTTTGGTCGGGTGGTCTTGCCGGGGAGCTGTTTTTT
NA	TRBV28	NA	11	TRBJ2-7	CASSFSYEQYF	TGTGCCAGCAGTTTTTCCTACGAGCAGTACTTC
NA	TRBV28	NA	15	TRBJ1-4	CASSRTIATNEKLFF	TGTGCCAGCAGTCGAACGATTGCAACTAATGAAAAACTGTTTTTT
NA	TRBV28	NA	11	TRBJ1-5	CASMGNQPQHF	TGTGCCAGCATGGGGAATCAGCCCCAGCATTTT
TRBD1	TRBV11-3	NA	14	TRBJ2-2	CASTPTGGAGELFF	TGTGCCAGCACCCCGACAGGGGGTGCCGGGGAGCTGTTTTTT
TRBD1	TRBV3-1/TRBV3-2	once	14	TRBJ1-5	CASSRWDSNQPQHF	TGTGCCAGCAGTCGATGGGACAGTAATCAGCCCCAGCATTTT
NA	TRBV28	NA	13	TRBJ1-1	CASSLGRHTEAFF	TGTGCCAGCAGTTTGGGCAGACACACTGAAGCTTTCTTT
NA	TRBV18	once	15	TRBJ2-7	CASSPPQDAGYEQYF	TGTGCCAGCTCACCACCTCAAGATGCCGGCTACGAGCAGTACTTC
NA	TRBV19	once	15	TRBJ2-2	CASNLGQGNTGELFF	TGTGCCAGTAATCTGGGTCAGGGAAACACCGGGGAGCTGTTTTTT
TRBD2	TRBV5-1	NA	15	TRBJ2-3	CASSLALAGGDTQYF	TGCGCCAGCAGCTTGGCACTAGCGGGAGGTGATACGCAGTATTTT
TRBD1	TRBV7-9	NA	14	TRBJ1-5	CASSSMTGDQPQHF	TGTGCCAGCAGCTCCATGACAGGGGATCAGCCCCAGCATTTT
TRBD2	TRBV7-9	NA	16	TRBJ2-7	CASSLGASGRFNEQYF	TGTGCCAGCAGCTTAGGTGCTAGCGGGAGGTTCAACGAGCAGTACTTC
TRBD1	TRBV5-1	NA	15	TRBJ1-4	CASSLGTAGNEKLFF	TGCGCCAGCAGCCTAGGGACAGCGGGAAATGAAAAACTGTTTTTT